The sequence of this T cell receptor (beta chain) was determined in a study of shared clonotypes between healthy human individuals. Findings and caveats of the study: Relative to clonotypes present in all four donors, those not shared had lower generation probabilities. Inspection by rarefaction showed sorted-subset sequencing to be incomplete despite large depth. Clonotype sharing among the donors was expected to vary with sequencing depth.

Comments on this clone: What it recognizes is unknown.

Germline CDR1 SGHAT, CDR2 FQNNGV. This CDR3 has 13 residues. Sequencing was at deep level. Sequenced by immunoSEQ multiplex PCR; TCRdb stores in-frame clones only, minus some. Here the sample spans about 2.4 million clones, over 85% being singletons. Sequencing was performed on naive CD4+ T cells from PBMCs. Subset described: CD45RA+ positively selected. The TCR sequence derives from a man aged 18 to 30 in good health. Some clones in this sample may be carry-over from other donors' samples. The chain uses TRBV11-2 and TRBJ2-5, with D perhaps matching TRBD1 (6 bases). The J call may be incorrect, as the DNA end agrees better with TRBJ2-7. This chain's CDR3 is CASSLGAYGEQYF. The CDR3 DNA sequence: TGTGCCAGCAGCTTGGGGGCATATGGCGAGCAGTACTTC.